The subject of this entry is one T cell receptor (beta chain). The record originates from a study of T-cell memory formation after mild COVID-19. Overall study: There were largely donor-specific TCR clusters.

TCRdb analysed the 5' RACE reads with MiXCR anew, one entry per CDR3 protein. The sample comprises about 540,000 distinct CDR3 sequences, about a fifth of which are singletons, and under 15% rests with the top ten. Germline V gives CDR1 MNHNS, CDR2 SASEGT. This CDR3 is 13 amino acids long. V lost 6 bases and J lost 4; bases outside the gene matches: 4. The sample was PBMCs or a T cell subset sorted from them (not recorded which). This receptor was obtained from an adult woman who had mild COVID-19 (a few samples of this study predate the infection). Cell type and time point are not known. V and J are TRBV6-1 and TRBJ2-7; 9 bases agree with TRBD1. This CDR3 is CASSGTGRYEQYF. In nucleotides, the CDR3 is TGTGCCAGCAGCGGGACAGGGAGGTACGAGCAGTACTTC.